This TCR beta chain was captured in a study of shared clonotypes between healthy human individuals. About the study: Those who served as donors were two women and three men between the ages of 18 and 49. Each donor's CD8 memory used one plate, CD8 naive two, each CD4 subset three.

Libraries were prepared by immunoSEQ multiplex PCR; TCRdb keeps only in-frame clonotypes and omits some of them. This sample has roughly 2.5 million clones, with approximately 90% found just once. About this clone itself: Its target is unknown.

Study-level results: It was the few donors that limited the genetic and exposure-history diversity represented. When compared with the clonotypes that were shared by all four sorted-subset donors, the non-shared clonotypes turned out to have lower generation probabilities.

The CDR3 sequence is 16 residues long. This sequence was found in a man younger than 30 in good health. The V gene is TRBV21-1, the J gene TRBJ2-3; the DNA was not used to check the table's D call, TRBD2. TRBV21-1 is noted as a pseudogene. The sequencing input was naive CD4+ T cells sorted from blood. Specified subset: CD45RA+ positively selected. The DNA of the CDR3 is TGTGCCAGCAGCAGACTAGCGGGAGTAATCTCAGATACGCAGTATTTT. Its translation is CASSRLAGVISDTQYF.